One sample yielded the 16 T cell receptor beta chains listed below, sequenced in a study of early T cells in non-severe SARS-CoV-2 infection. MiXCR, run by TCRdb on the 5' RACE reads, gives a single entry per CDR3 protein. Of approximately 35,000 distinct CDR3 sequences in the sample, about 4.7% were seen once. Material: whole blood. These receptors were obtained from an adult who was a healthcare worker with PCR-confirmed SARS-CoV-2 infection or an uninfected control (not recorded which).

The chain carries TRBV6-6 and TRBJ2-5, with D perhaps matching TRBD2 (6 bases). The ends were cut back, 2 bases at V and 5 bases at J, with 12 bases in the middle. Per germline, CDR1 MNHNY and CDR2 SVGAGI (reference sequence). The length of the CDR3 is 14 residues. CDR3 nucleotides: TGTGCCAGCAGTTACGTGCGGGGTCAGGAGACCCAGTACTTC. Its translation is CASSYVRGQETQYF.

This clonotype was found a few times. The chain carries TRBV5-1 and TRBJ1-1; 7 nucleotides align to TRBD1. V trimming: 4 bases; J trimming: 1 base; junction bases outside the gene matches: 13. The CDR3 runs to 17 residues. Germline CDR1 is SGHRS and CDR2 is YFSETQ. The CDR3 loop reads CASSLGVTGTANTEAFF. DNA for the CDR3: TGCGCCAGCAGCCTGGGGGTGACCGGGACAGCGAACACTGAAGCTTTCTTT.

This clonotype was seen at least ten times. V gene TRBV12-3 or TRBV12-4 combines with J gene TRBJ2-1; TRBD2 might be the D (6 bases). This CDR3 has 18 amino acids. Trimming left V 5 bases short and J 7 bases short, with 27 bases between. The CDR3 region has the DNA TGTGCCAGCAGTCCGGACTCGGGGGTATACGGTGCGACGAATGAGCAGTTCTTC. This encodes CASSPDSGVYGATNEQFF.

The chain combines TRBV6-1 with TRBJ1-6; possibly TRBD1 for D (5 bases). Germline V gene lookup returns CDR1 MNHNS and CDR2 SASEGT. The length of the CDR3 is 13 residues. V lost 11 bases to trimming and J lost 7 bases, with 15 bases between them. CDR3 sequence (DNA): TGTGCCTCCAGGGCATCGGACAATTCACCCCTCCACTTT. It codes for CASRASDNSPLHF.

This clonotype was seen repeatedly, ten times or more. V gene TRBV29-1 combines with J gene TRBJ1-2, with unresolved D. Germline lookup yields CDR1 SQVTM and CDR2 ANQGSEA. The CDR3 is 11 residues long. CDR3 protein: CSLGSDYGYTF. In DNA form, the CDR3 reads TGCAGTCTAGGGAGCGACTATGGCTACACCTTC.

This clonotype was found many times. The chain combines TRBV20-1 with TRBJ2-2; D unresolved. The CDR3 is 11 residues long. Trimming stripped 5 bases from V and 7 bases from J, with 8 bases between. The germline V gene has CDR1 DFQATT and CDR2 SNEGSKA (reference sequence). CDR3: CSALLGGELFF. The CDR3 DNA is TGCAGTGCTCTACTCGGCGGGGAGCTGTTTTTT.

In its sample, this clonotype was seen many times. This sequence joins TRBV5-1 and TRBJ1-6; TRBD1 matches 8 bases. CDR3 length: 16 residues. V lost 4 bases to trimming and J lost 7 bases; unmatched junction nucleotides: 10. The germline CDR1 and CDR2 sequences are SGHRS and YFSETQ. This CDR3 reads CASSPSGTGLNSPLHF. For the CDR3, the DNA is TGCGCCAGCAGCCCCTCCGGGACAGGATTAAATTCACCCCTCCACTTT.

This clonotype showed up many times. This rearrangement joins TRBV6-2 or TRBV6-3 to TRBJ1-6; D is possibly TRBD1 (5 bases). This CDR3 region has 15 residues. Germline V gene data show CDR1 as MNHEY and CDR2 as SVGEGT. V lost 5 bases, J lost 10 bases, and 18 bases lay in between. This CDR3 reads CASSGYGTQASPLHF. DNA of the CDR3: TGTGCCAGCAGTGGATACGGGACCCAGGCATCACCCCTCCACTTT.

This clonotype was observed at least ten times. The chain uses TRBV7-9 and TRBJ1-4; D may be TRBD1 (5 bases). V lost 4 bases, J lost 5 bases, and 8 bases lay in between. The CDR3 has 13 amino acids. Germline loops: CDR1 SEHNR, CDR2 FQNEAQ (reference sequence). The CDR3 DNA is TGTGCCAGCAGCTCCCCAGGGAATGAAAAACTGTTTTTT. This gives the protein CASSSPGNEKLFF.

This clonotype has at least ten counts. The chain recombines TRBV28 with TRBJ2-1; D possibly corresponds to TRBD2 (7 bases). The CDR3 length is 13 residues. V was shortened by 3 bases and J by 7 bases, with 10 bases between the two germline ends. Germline CDR1 and CDR2: MDHEN and SYDVKM. The CDR3 is CASSLGGRNEQFF. CDR3 coding DNA: TGTGCCAGCAGTTTGGGGGGGCGGAATGAGCAGTTCTTC.

This clonotype was observed many times. V is TRBV28 and J is TRBJ1-1, with 7 bases identical to TRBD1. Germline-derived CDR1 and CDR2 are MDHEN and SYDVKM. CDR3 length: 16 amino acids. J lost 2 bases, V lost 4 bases, and 10 bases had no gene match. CDR3 protein: CASSSDRRIPNTEAFF. For the CDR3, the DNA is TGTGCCAGCAGTTCGGACAGGAGAATACCCAACACTGAAGCTTTCTTT.

This clonotype has a count of ten or more. The gene calls are TRBV15 and TRBJ1-3; D is perhaps TRBD1 (5 bases). The ends were cut back, 3 bases at V and 1 base at J, with 16 bases in the middle. This CDR3 is built from 17 residues. Germline-derived CDR1 and CDR2 are LNHNV and YYDKDF (reference sequence). The CDR3 loop reads CATSRGTAGGSGNTIYF. In DNA, the CDR3 is TGTGCCACCAGCAGGGGCACGGCGGGGGGTTCTGGAAACACCATATATTTT.

Ten or more counts support this clonotype. The chain employs TRBV10-2 and TRBJ2-3, with 10 nucleotides matching TRBD2. V was clipped by 4 bases and J by 6 bases; unmatched bases: 7. The CDR3 covers 15 residues. CDR1 and CDR2 (germline): WSHSY, SAAADI. The CDR3 bases are TGCGCCAGCAGTGGTAGCGGGGGGACGGGGGATACGCAGTATTTT. It yields the protein CASSGSGGTGDTQYF.

The table lists this clonotype with many counts. The chain is built from TRBV7-2 and TRBJ2-5; D might be TRBD2 (7 bases). Trimming took 5 bases from V and 7 from J, leaving 26 bases between them. The V gene's germline CDR1 is SGHTA and CDR2 FQGNSA. CDR3 length: 17 amino acids. CDR3 protein: CASSLSPAAGATWTQYF. The CDR3 DNA is TGTGCCAGCAGCCTGTCACCCGCTGCGGGGGCTACGTGGACCCAGTACTTC.

This clonotype has a count of ten or more. This sequence joins TRBV20-1 and TRBJ2-5; TRBD2 matches at 13 bases. This CDR3 is 14 amino acids long. Germline lookup yields CDR1 DFQATT and CDR2 SNEGSKA (reference sequence). V lost 4 bases, J lost 4 bases, and 3 bases stayed unmatched. The CDR3 spells CSATGTSGAETQYF. The CDR3 nucleotides are TGCAGTGCTACCGGGACTAGCGGGGCAGAGACCCAGTACTTC.

Points on this clonotype: One end of the junction is discordant with germline, which a read error may explain. The gene calls are TRBV28 and TRBJ1-1; 9 positions agree with TRBD1. Germline assignment: CDR1 MDHEN and CDR2 SYDVKM. This CDR3 region has 13 residues. This chain's CDR3 is CASSRAGGTGFLF. The CDR3 coding sequence is TGTGCCAGCAGTCGCGCCGGCGGGACAGGGTTTTTGTTT.